This TCR beta chain was documented in a study of T cells expressing NK-cell markers. Study background: Seven of the eight sequenced donors were HCMV-seropositive; one was seronegative. Study-level findings and limits: In a handful of donors, these clonotypes also led the CD3+CD56-NKG2C+ fraction.

This CDR3 is built from 16 residues. 5'RACE template switching with UMIs generated TCR beta cDNA. TCRdb derives one entry per CDR3 protein from the 5' RACE reads, leaving out DNA. Its table records some 600,000 distinct CDR3 sequences. Regarding this clonotype: The antigen remains unidentified.

The sequencing sample was made of blood T cells: a sorted CD56 or NKG2C T cell subset, CD4+ or CD8+ T cells, or bulk PBMC T cells (not recorded which). The origin of this receptor is a man younger than 35 in good health. The J gene is TRBJ2-4, the V gene TRBV21-1; TCRdb's D call, TRBD2, is unchecked because there is no DNA. TRBV21-1 is flagged as a pseudogene. CDR3 protein: CATGRWGSLAKNIQYF.